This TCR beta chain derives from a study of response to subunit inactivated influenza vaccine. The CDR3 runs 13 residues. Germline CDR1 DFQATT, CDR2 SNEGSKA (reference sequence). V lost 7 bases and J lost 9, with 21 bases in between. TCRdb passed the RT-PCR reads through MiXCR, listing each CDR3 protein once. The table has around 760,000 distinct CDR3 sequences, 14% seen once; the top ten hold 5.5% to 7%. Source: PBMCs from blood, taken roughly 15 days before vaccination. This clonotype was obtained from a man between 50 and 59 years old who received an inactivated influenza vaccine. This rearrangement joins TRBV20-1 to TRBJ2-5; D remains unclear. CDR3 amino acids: CSVRPAGDWAQYF. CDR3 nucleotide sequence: TGCAGTGTAAGGCCGGCCGGTGACTGGGCCCAGTACTTC.